Presented here are 14 T cell receptor beta chains from one specimen sequenced in a study of PD-1 blockade in classical Hodgkin lymphoma. Sequenced by immunoSEQ multiplex PCR; TCRdb stores in-frame clones only, minus some. The data contain tens of thousands of clones, around 78% of them singletons. Time point specified: cycle 4 day 1 (C4D1), after more than 5 weeks of nivolumab. Following autologous stem cell transplantation, relapse occurred in every patient, and exposure to brentuximab vedotin varied. Sequenced here: peripheral blood mononuclear cells (PBMCs), sampled before the fourth cycle of nivolumab. The receptors were sampled from a human donor with classical Hodgkin lymphoma.

This clone was seen just once. CDR3 nucleotides: TGTGCCAGTAGTATAGATAGCGGGGGTTACAATGAGCAGTTCTTC. This translates into CASSIDSGGYNEQFF. The chain uses TRBV19 and TRBJ2-1; 9 bases fit TRBD2. CDR1 and CDR2 (germline): LNHDA, SQIVND (reference sequence). The V and J ends lost 0 bases and 4 bases, in that order; junction bases with no gene match: 1. The CDR3 loop spans 15 amino acids.

The chain has TRBV5-6 and TRBJ2-2; no clear D gene. Germline V CDR1 and CDR2: SGHDT, YYEEEE. The CDR3 totals 16 residues. Trimming removed 0 bases at V and 0 bases at J, with 9 bases between. The CDR3 nucleotides read TGTGCCAGCAGCTTGGTCGGAGTCTCGAACACCGGGGAGCTGTTTTTT. Translated, it gives CASSLVGVSNTGELFF.

This clone has only a few counts. The chain is built from TRBV20-1 and TRBJ2-1; weak D call: TRBD2 (5 bases). The V end was cut by 6 bases, the J end by 8 bases, with 11 bases between. Germline CDR1 is DFQATT and CDR2 is SNEGSKA (reference sequence). This CDR3 has 11 residues. CDR3 coding DNA: TGCAGTGCCCTCCTAGCATATGAGCAGTTCTTC. Translating it yields CSALLAYEQFF.

The rearrangement uses TRBV5-5 and TRBJ1-1, with a weak D call TRBD1 (5 bases). CDR1 and CDR2 (germline): SGHKS, YYEKEE (reference sequence). This CDR3 spans 14 amino acids. V lost 2 bases and J 10 bases, leaving 18 bases between the germline ends. In DNA form, the CDR3 reads TGTGCCAGCAGCTTTTCCCAGGGAGGTGTTAGAGCTTTCTTT. Translation gives CASSFSQGGVRAFF. Full variable domain (missing parts from reference TRBV5-5 and TRBJ1-1): DAGVTQSPTHLIKTRGQQVTLRCSPISGHKSVSWYQQVLGQGPQFIFQYYEKEERGRGNFPDRFSARQFPNYSSELNVNALLLGDSALYLCASSFSQGGVRAFFGQGTRLTVV.

This chain links TRBV6-6 with TRBJ1-4, with no clear D. The CDR3 totals 14 residues. From germline, CDR1 is MNHNY and CDR2 SVGAGI (reference sequence). Trimming left V 7 bases short and J 2 bases short, with 11 bases between. DNA for the CDR3: TGTGCCAGCAAGCGGGCCTGGACTAATGAAAAACTGTTTTTT. Translated: CASKRAWTNEKLFF.

The chain recombines TRBV19 with TRBJ1-6, with 8 nucleotides matching TRBD1. V shed 5 bases, J shed 8 bases, and the junction held 8 bases outside the gene matches. This CDR3 spans 15 amino acids. CDR1 is LNHDA, CDR2 SQIVND, per germline (reference sequence). The CDR3 DNA reads TGTGCCAGTAGTTGGGAGACAGGGGAGGATTCACCCCTCCACTTT. Amino acids: CASSWETGEDSPLHF.

V usage is TRBV5-1 and J usage is TRBJ2-1; 8 bases agree with TRBD1. This CDR3 has 14 amino acids. Trimming removed 0 bases from V and 8 bases from J; junction bases left unmatched: 4. Germline V gene sequence: CDR1 SGHRS, CDR2 YFSETQ. CDR3 bases: TGCGCCAGCAGCTTGGGGACAGGGATCCATGAGCAGTTCTTC. It yields the protein CASSLGTGIHEQFF.

The J gene is TRBJ2-4, the V gene TRBV7-2; D is perhaps TRBD2 (5 bases). Germline lookup yields CDR1 SGHTA and CDR2 FQGNSA. The CDR3 spans 14 residues. V lost 2 bases, J lost 9 bases, and 14 bases lay in between. The CDR3 loop reads CASSLSPSMGIQYF. The CDR3 DNA follows: TGTGCCAGCAGCTTATCCCCTAGCATGGGCATTCAGTACTTC.

This clone was counted a few times. The chain employs TRBV4-2 and TRBJ2-6; D may match TRBD1 or TRBD2 (5 bases each). The length of the CDR3 is 17 residues. The V gene lost 4 bases and the J gene lost 0 bases, with 13 bases spanning the gap. Germline V gene data show CDR1 as LGHNA and CDR2 as YNFKEQ. Here the CDR3 reads CASSPGHVVSGANVLTF. The DNA of the CDR3 is TGTGCCAGCAGCCCGGGGCATGTCGTCTCTGGGGCCAACGTCCTGACTTTC.

This chain uses TRBV4-2 with TRBJ2-1; 10 nucleotides match TRBD2. CDR1 and CDR2 (germline): LGHNA, YNFKEQ. The CDR3 spans 15 residues. V shed 6 bases, J shed 8 bases, and the junction held 10 bases outside the gene matches. CDR3 bases: TGTGCCAGCAGTCTAAAGCGGGGGGGCAGCGATGAGCAGTTCTTC. Translating it yields CASSLKRGGSDEQFF.

The chain employs TRBV2 and TRBJ1-5; D may be TRBD1 (6 bases). The ends were cut back, 4 bases at V and 4 bases at J, with 11 bases in the middle. The length of the CDR3 is 14 residues. CDR1 and CDR2 (germline): SNHLY, FYNNEI. CDR3 sequence reads: CASSGTVDNQPQHF. CDR3 in DNA: TGTGCCAGCAGTGGGACAGTGGATAATCAGCCCCAGCATTTT.

This clone was recorded a few times. Germline and junction disagree at one end, which may indicate a read error. The chain recombines TRBV6-1 with TRBJ1-1; D unresolved. The germline V gene encodes CDR1 MNHNS and CDR2 SASEGT. CDR3 length: 10 residues. CDR3 loop: CASSEERLVF. The CDR3 region has the DNA TGTGCCAGCAGTGAGGAGCGGCTGGTCTTT.

This chain connects TRBV5-4 to TRBJ1-2, with TRBD1 as a possible D gene (5 bases). Germline-derived CDR1 and CDR2 are SGHNT and YYREEE (reference sequence). The CDR3 covers 15 residues. The V end was cut by 0 bases, the J end by 5 bases, with 14 bases between. Here the CDR3 reads CASSLEWGGLYGYTF. As DNA, the CDR3 is TGTGCCAGCAGCTTGGAGTGGGGGGGTCTATATGGCTACACCTTC.

The CDR3 DNA reads TGCGCCAGCAGCTTGGAGACGGCCGTAGGTGCCCAGTACTTC. It yields the protein CASSLETAVGAQYF. This sequence joins TRBV5-1 and TRBJ2-5, with no clear D. The CDR3 is 14 residues long. Trimming removed 0 bases at V and 9 bases at J, with 15 bases between. The germline V gene has CDR1 SGHRS and CDR2 YFSETQ.